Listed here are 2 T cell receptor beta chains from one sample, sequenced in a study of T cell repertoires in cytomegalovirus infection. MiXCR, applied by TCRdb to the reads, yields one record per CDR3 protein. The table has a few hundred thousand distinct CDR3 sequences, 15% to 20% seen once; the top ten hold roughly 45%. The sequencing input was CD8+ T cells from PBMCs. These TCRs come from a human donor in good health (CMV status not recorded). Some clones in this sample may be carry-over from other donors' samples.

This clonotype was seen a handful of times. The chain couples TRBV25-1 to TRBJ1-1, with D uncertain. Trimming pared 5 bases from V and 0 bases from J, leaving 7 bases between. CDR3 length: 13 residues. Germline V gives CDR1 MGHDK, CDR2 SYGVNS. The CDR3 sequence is CASSTEVNTEAFF. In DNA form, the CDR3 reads TGTGCCAGCAGTACGGAGGTGAACACTGAAGCTTTCTTT.

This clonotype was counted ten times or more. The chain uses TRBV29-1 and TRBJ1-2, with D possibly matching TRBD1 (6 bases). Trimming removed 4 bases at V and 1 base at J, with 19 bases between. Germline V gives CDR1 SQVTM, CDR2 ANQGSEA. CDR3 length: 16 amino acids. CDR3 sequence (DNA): TGCAGCGTTGGGCTGCCCCGGGACACGATTAACTATGGCTACACCTTC. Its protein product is CSVGLPRDTINYGYTF.